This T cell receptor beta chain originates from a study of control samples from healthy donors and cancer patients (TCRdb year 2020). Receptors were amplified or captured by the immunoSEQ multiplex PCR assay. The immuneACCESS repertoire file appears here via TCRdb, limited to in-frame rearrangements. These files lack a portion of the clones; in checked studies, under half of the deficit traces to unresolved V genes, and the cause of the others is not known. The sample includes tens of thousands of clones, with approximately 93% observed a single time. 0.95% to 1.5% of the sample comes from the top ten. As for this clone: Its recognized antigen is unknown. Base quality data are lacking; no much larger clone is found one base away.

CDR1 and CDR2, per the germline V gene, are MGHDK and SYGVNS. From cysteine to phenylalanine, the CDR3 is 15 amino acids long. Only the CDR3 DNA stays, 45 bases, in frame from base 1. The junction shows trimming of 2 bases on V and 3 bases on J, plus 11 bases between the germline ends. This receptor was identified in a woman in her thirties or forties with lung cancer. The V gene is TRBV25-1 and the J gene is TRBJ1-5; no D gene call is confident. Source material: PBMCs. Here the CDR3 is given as CASSELGGDNQPQHF. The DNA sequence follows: TGTGCCAGCAGTGAACTCGGCGGAGACAATCAGCCCCAGCATTTT.